This record looks at one T cell receptor beta chain sequence and its context. The antigen remains unidentified. The PCR employed 60 Vbeta primers together with 13 Jbeta primers. Assay used: immunoSEQ multiplex PCR; TCRdb lists only in-frame clones, some missing. Of 70,000 to 95,000 clones listed, approximately 72% were seen once; the top ten hold around a tenth. The sample originates from a study of cytomegalovirus exposure and HLA in healthy donors. Study outcomes and limitations: A cluster of highly shared sequence variants was likely a sequencing artifact.

The trim removed 4 bases at V and 2 bases at J, leaving 7 bases unmatched. There are 16 residues in the CDR3. This TCR came from a man aged 30 to 39 in good health and CMV-seropositive. This chain links TRBV23-1 with TRBJ2-5; 10 positions match TRBD1. TRBV23-1 has ORF status, its function being uncertain. Material for sequencing was PBMCs. The CDR3 nucleotides are TGCGCCAGCAGTCCCCCCGGGACAGGGGAACAAGAGACCCAGTACTTC. It is translated as CASSPPGTGEQETQYF.